This paragraph reports one TCR beta chain. Its target antigen remains unknown. No qualities accompany the bases; no much larger clone lies one base away. The healthy control group was made up of a few dozen blood donors, and the Finnish Red Cross blood service supplied their buffy coats. All TCR-sequenced material derived from peripheral blood: patient blood samples and healthy donor buffy coats. Peripheral blood mononuclear cells were isolated by Ficoll-Hypaque gradient centrifugation. CD4+ cells were magnetically purified from the buffy coats of healthy controls. The Gentra Puregene Cell and Tissue kit was used for genomic DNA extraction, and quantification was performed on a Qubit 2.0 fluorometer. This sample is drawn from a study of STAT5B mutations in CD4+ large granular lymphocyte leukemia (dated by TCRdb to 2021 to 2024). In the study overall: Among healthy controls, the CDR3 'QG' motif was associated with a particular HLA allele. The TCRbeta repertoires of CD4+ T-cell large granular lymphocyte leukemia patients were compared with the TCRbeta repertoires of healthy blood donors. Flow cytometry on FACSCanto II or FACSVerse confirmed that purified fractions exceeded 95% purity among lymphocytes. Study-level results and caveats: TRBV06-family usage was enriched among the top patient clones (8/27) compared with healthy controls (2/35). Data were not HLA-matched; higher clonality in CD4+ versus CD8+ T-LGLL could reflect the relatively small sample size. Main leukemic clonotypes were private to each patient, although over 20% of the main leukemic clonotypes were found at low frequency in the non-leukemic repertoires of other patients. Compared with healthy CD4+ repertoires, CD4-sorted patient repertoires appeared more clonal, and this difference remained even after the putative leukemic clones were removed.

The immunoSEQ assay at survey resolution was applied to genomic DNA for sequencing of TCRbeta rearrangements. In the authors' own workflow: In the TCR sequencing data, the lowest productive clonotype frequency that could be detected was 2.59 x 10-5. Only productive TCRbeta rearrangements, defined as complete and in-frame sequences, were included in the analyses. Clonality for each sample was calculated as Simpson clonality in the immunoSEQ Analyzer version 3.0. Clones were grouped by frequency into very rare, small, medium, large (1-20%) or hyperexpanded (>20%) categories. Generation probabilities were estimated with OLGA 1.2.3, V-gene circos plots were made with VDJtools, specificities were searched in VDJdb, and CDR3 motifs were identified with GLIPH. This immuneACCESS table, as held by TCRdb, lists in-frame sequences with V and J called but not all clones. Of the missing ones, under half trace to an unresolved V gene in checked studies; the others have no known cause. The V and J calls and clone size are taken from that table; D and trimming were inferred from the DNA. The sample contains about 46,000 clones, more than 65% of them found a single time. 0.35% of the sample goes to the ten largest clones.

Including the terminal cysteine and phenylalanine, the CDR3 comprises 13 residues. Here the CDR3 DNA is all that survives: 39 bases in frame from base 1. Cut back by 5 bases and 2 bases, the V and J ends lie 10 bases apart. Sequences SGHKS (CDR1) and YYEKEE (CDR2) are obtained from the germline V gene (reference sequence). This TCR was sampled from a human donor in good health. The rearranged chain carries TRBV5-5 and TRBJ1-1; a confident D gene designation cannot be given. Source material: CD4+ T cells from blood buffy coats. The nucleotide sequence reads as follows: TGTGCCAGCAGAAGGACGGTTAACACTGAAGCTTTCTTT. The encoded protein is CASRRTVNTEAFF.